Listed below are T cell receptor beta chains from one sample, sequenced in a study of CD8 T cells in Susac syndrome. One entry per CDR3 protein results from TCRdb running MiXCR on the immunoSEQ multiplex PCR reads. The sample has 300,000 or so distinct CDR3 sequences, about 91% seen once; the top ten hold roughly 0.059%. The sample was CD4+ T cells from PBMCs. These receptors all stem from a human donor with multiple sclerosis. CDR3s include the opening cysteine and the closing phenylalanine or tryptophan. Each record gives: V gene, clone size, J gene, D gene, CDR3 protein, CDR3 DNA. The D gene is left open where the match is weak. Clone size is stated in some rows and not others, as once, few, many or a class when expanded.

V: TRBV4-2
size: NA
J: TRBJ2-1
D: TRBD2
CDR3: CASSQAPAGGKNEQFF
DNA: TGTGCCAGCAGCCAGGCCCCGGCGGGGGGGAAGAATGAGCAGTTCTTC

V: TRBV7-9
size: NA
J: TRBJ2-1
D: TRBD2
CDR3: CASSLADAGGYNEQFF
DNA: TGTGCCAGCAGCTTAGCGGATGCGGGGGGGTACAATGAGCAGTTCTTC

V: TRBV5-1
size: once
J: TRBJ1-4
D: NA
CDR3: CASSLDGGPEKLFF
DNA: TGCGCCAGCAGCTTGGACGGAGGGCCTGAAAAACTGTTTTTT

V: TRBV7-2
size: NA
J: TRBJ2-7
D: NA
CDR3: CASSPQPSSYEQYF
DNA: TGTGCCAGCAGCCCCCAGCCGAGCTCCTACGAGCAGTACTTC

V: TRBV5-1
size: NA
J: TRBJ1-1
D: NA
CDR3: CASSPTAALNTEAFF
DNA: TGCGCCAGCAGCCCTACGGCAGCGCTTAACACTGAAGCTTTCTTT

V: TRBV7-2
size: NA
J: TRBJ1-2
D: NA
CDR3: CASSFFRGNGYTF
DNA: TGTGCCAGCAGCTTCTTCAGGGGAAATGGCTACACCTTC

V: TRBV7-9
size: NA
J: TRBJ1-3
D: NA
CDR3: CASSPRQGLGSGNTIYF
DNA: TGTGCCAGCAGCCCGCGGCAGGGCCTAGGATCTGGAAACACCATATATTTT

V: TRBV14
size: NA
J: TRBJ2-1
D: NA
CDR3: CASSRGVNEQFF
DNA: TGTGCCAGCAGTCGGGGAGTCAATGAGCAGTTCTTC

V: TRBV20-1
size: few
J: TRBJ2-7
D: NA
CDR3: CSALSLAKSSYEQYF
DNA: TGCAGTGCCCTCTCCCTAGCGAAAAGCTCCTACGAGCAGTACTTC

V: TRBV5-6
size: NA
J: TRBJ2-5
D: NA
CDR3: CASSSMRASWGQGLETQYF
DNA: TGTGCCAGCAGCTCTATGAGGGCCTCCTGGGGGCAAGGGTTAGAGACCCAGTACTTC

V: TRBV7-9
size: NA
J: TRBJ1-1
D: NA
CDR3: CASSLLRSGTEAFF
DNA: TGTGCCAGCAGCTTACTTAGGTCCGGCACTGAAGCTTTCTTT

V: TRBV29-1
size: NA
J: TRBJ2-1
D: NA
CDR3: CSLRRESSYNEQFF
DNA: TGCAGCCTACGAAGGGAGAGCTCCTACAATGAGCAGTTCTTC

V: TRBV6-6
size: NA
J: TRBJ1-1
D: NA
CDR3: CASRPPSRQNTEAFF
DNA: TGTGCCAGCAGACCTCCTTCCAGACAGAACACTGAAGCTTTCTTT

V: TRBV29-1
size: NA
J: TRBJ1-5
D: NA
CDR3: CSVEVDGLNQPQHF
DNA: TGCAGCGTTGAGGTGGACGGCCTTAATCAGCCCCAGCATTTT

V: TRBV20-1
size: NA
J: TRBJ1-5
D: TRBD1
CDR3: CSARGGGGQRGNQPQHF
DNA: TGCAGTGCTAGAGGAGGTGGGGGACAGAGGGGGAATCAGCCCCAGCATTTT

V: TRBV5-4
size: NA
J: TRBJ1-1
D: NA
CDR3: CASRIQGVTEAFF
DNA: TGTGCCAGCAGGATACAGGGCGTGACTGAAGCTTTCTTT

V: TRBV20-1
size: NA
J: TRBJ2-5
D: NA
CDR3: CSARTPGQGTQYF
DNA: TGCAGTGCTAGGACGCCCGGGCAAGGGACCCAGTACTTC

V: TRBV29-1
size: NA
J: TRBJ1-1
D: NA
CDR3: CSVGAAGMNTEAFF
DNA: TGCAGCGTTGGGGCAGCCGGTATGAACACTGAAGCTTTCTTT

V: TRBV6-2/TRBV6-3
size: NA
J: TRBJ2-2
D: TRBD2
CDR3: CASSRAGGLNTGELFF
DNA: TGTGCCAGCAGTCGAGCGGGAGGGCTGAACACCGGGGAGCTGTTTTTT

V: TRBV30
size: NA
J: TRBJ1-1
D: NA
CDR3: CAWSVGGAGNTEAFF
DNA: TGTGCCTGGAGTGTGGGGGGGGCAGGGAACACTGAAGCTTTCTTT

V: TRBV10-3
size: NA
J: TRBJ2-2
D: TRBD2
CDR3: CAIRTGTNPGELFF
DNA: TGTGCCATCAGGACCGGGACTAATCCCGGGGAGCTGTTTTTT

V: TRBV5-1
size: NA
J: TRBJ2-1
D: TRBD2
CDR3: CASSLDASGGVNEQFF
DNA: TGCGCCAGCAGCTTGGATGCTAGCGGGGGGGTGAATGAGCAGTTCTTC

V: TRBV7-9
size: NA
J: TRBJ2-2
D: TRBD1
CDR3: CASRARTGLDTGELFF
DNA: TGTGCCAGCAGGGCACGGACAGGGTTGGACACCGGGGAGCTGTTTTTT

V: TRBV6-1
size: NA
J: TRBJ2-7
D: NA
CDR3: CASSVRILFHYEQYF
DNA: TGTGCCAGCAGTGTACGGATTTTGTTCCACTACGAGCAGTACTTC

V: TRBV20-1
size: once
J: TRBJ2-3
D: TRBD2
CDR3: CSARRPTSADTQYF
DNA: TGCAGTGCCAGGAGGCCAACTAGCGCGGATACGCAGTATTTT

V: TRBV19
size: NA
J: TRBJ1-5
D: NA
CDR3: CASSIRRGNQPQHF
DNA: TGTGCCAGTAGTATCAGGAGGGGCAATCAGCCCCAGCATTTT

V: TRBV6-2/TRBV6-3
size: NA
J: TRBJ2-3
D: NA
CDR3: CASSYSSRGDTQYF
DNA: TGTGCCAGCAGTTACTCGTCCAGGGGTGATACGCAGTATTTT

V: TRBV18
size: NA
J: TRBJ2-5
D: NA
CDR3: CASSRTGTWVQETQYF
DNA: TGTGCCAGCTCACGCACCGGGACTTGGGTCCAAGAGACCCAGTACTTC

V: TRBV29-1
size: NA
J: TRBJ1-2
D: TRBD1
CDR3: CSVAQGGSRVGHTF
DNA: TGCAGCGTAGCACAAGGGGGCTCCAGGGTGGGGCACACCTTC

V: TRBV12-3/TRBV12-4
size: NA
J: TRBJ2-3
D: TRBD2
CDR3: CASSPWISGMPDTQYF
DNA: TGTGCCAGCAGTCCCTGGATTAGCGGGATGCCAGATACGCAGTATTTT

V: TRBV12-3/TRBV12-4
size: NA
J: TRBJ1-2
D: NA
CDR3: CASSFGDGYTF
DNA: TGTGCCAGCAGTTTCGGTGATGGCTACACCTTC

V: TRBV29-1
size: NA
J: TRBJ2-7
D: TRBD2
CDR3: CSVDRGGSGRAHEQYF
DNA: TGCAGCGTTGACCGGGGAGGGAGCGGGAGGGCCCACGAGCAGTACTTC

V: TRBV14
size: NA
J: TRBJ1-1
D: NA
CDR3: CASSQGRGSTEAFF
DNA: TGTGCCAGCAGCCAGGGCCGGGGTTCCACTGAAGCTTTCTTT

V: TRBV6-6
size: NA
J: TRBJ1-1
D: NA
CDR3: CASSYGLWDGAFF
DNA: TGTGCCAGCAGTTACGGGCTTTGGGACGGAGCTTTCTTT

V: TRBV20-1
size: NA
J: TRBJ2-5
D: TRBD2
CDR3: CSARDWGGTGFGTQYF
DNA: TGCAGTGCTAGAGATTGGGGGGGAACGGGTTTTGGGACCCAGTACTTC

V: TRBV7-2
size: NA
J: TRBJ2-3
D: NA
CDR3: CASSLGALASTDTQYF
DNA: TGTGCCAGCAGCTTAGGCGCATTAGCTAGCACAGATACGCAGTATTTT

V: TRBV7-2
size: NA
J: TRBJ2-1
D: TRBD2
CDR3: CASSRGDGSGRVTYNEQFF
DNA: TGTGCCAGCAGCCGAGGGGATGGTAGCGGGAGAGTAACCTACAATGAGCAGTTCTTC

V: TRBV7-9
size: NA
J: TRBJ1-1
D: NA
CDR3: CASTLRTNTEAFF
DNA: TGTGCCAGCACCCTCCGCACGAACACTGAAGCTTTCTTT

V: TRBV20-1
size: NA
J: TRBJ2-3
D: TRBD2
CDR3: CSARRGTSGYTQYF
DNA: TGCAGTGCTCGGCGAGGGACTAGCGGTTATACGCAGTATTTT

V: TRBV25-1
size: NA
J: TRBJ2-7
D: TRBD1
CDR3: CASSDRGQGISGTYEQYF
DNA: TGTGCCAGCAGTGATCGGGGACAGGGGATCTCCGGAACATATGAGCAGTACTTC

V: TRBV18
size: NA
J: TRBJ1-2
D: NA
CDR3: CASSPGLNYGYTF
DNA: TGTGCCAGCTCACCCGGTCTCAACTATGGCTACACCTTC